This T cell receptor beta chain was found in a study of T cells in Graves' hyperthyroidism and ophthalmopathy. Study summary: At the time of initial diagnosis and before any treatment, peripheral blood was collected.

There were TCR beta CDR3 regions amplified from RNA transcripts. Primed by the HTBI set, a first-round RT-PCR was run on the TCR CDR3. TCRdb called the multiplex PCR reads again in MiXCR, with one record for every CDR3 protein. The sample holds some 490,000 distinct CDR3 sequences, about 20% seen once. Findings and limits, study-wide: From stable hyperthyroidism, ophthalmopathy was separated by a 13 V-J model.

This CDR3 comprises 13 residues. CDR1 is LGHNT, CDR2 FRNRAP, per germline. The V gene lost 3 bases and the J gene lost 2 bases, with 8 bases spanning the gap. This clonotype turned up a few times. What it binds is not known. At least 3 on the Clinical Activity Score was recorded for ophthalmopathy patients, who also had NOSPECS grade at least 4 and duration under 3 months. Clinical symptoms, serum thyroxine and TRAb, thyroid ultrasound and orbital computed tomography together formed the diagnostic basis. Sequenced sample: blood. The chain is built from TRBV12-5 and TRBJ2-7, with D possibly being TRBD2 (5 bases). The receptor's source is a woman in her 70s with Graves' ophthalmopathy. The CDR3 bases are TGTGCTAGTGGTTTCAACGGGGCCTACGAGCAGTACTTC. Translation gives CASGFNGAYEQYF.